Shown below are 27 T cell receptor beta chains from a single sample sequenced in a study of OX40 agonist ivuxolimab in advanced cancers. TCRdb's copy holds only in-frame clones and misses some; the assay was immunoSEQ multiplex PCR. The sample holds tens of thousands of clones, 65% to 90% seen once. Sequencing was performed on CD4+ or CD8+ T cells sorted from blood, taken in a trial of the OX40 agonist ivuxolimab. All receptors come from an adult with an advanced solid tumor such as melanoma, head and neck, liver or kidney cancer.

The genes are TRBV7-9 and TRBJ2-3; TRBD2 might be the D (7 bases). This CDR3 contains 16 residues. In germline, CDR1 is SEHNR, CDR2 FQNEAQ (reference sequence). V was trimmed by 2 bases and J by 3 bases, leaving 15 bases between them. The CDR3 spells CASSLFGGLTTDTQYF. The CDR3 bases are TGTGCCAGCAGCTTATTCGGGGGGCTGACAACAGATACGCAGTATTTT.

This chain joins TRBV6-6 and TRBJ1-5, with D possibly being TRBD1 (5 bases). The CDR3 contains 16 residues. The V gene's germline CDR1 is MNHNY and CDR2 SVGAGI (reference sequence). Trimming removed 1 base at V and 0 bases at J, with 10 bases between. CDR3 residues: CASSYLPDNSNQPQHF. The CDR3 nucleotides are TGTGCCAGCAGTTACTTGCCGGACAATAGCAATCAGCCCCAGCATTTT.

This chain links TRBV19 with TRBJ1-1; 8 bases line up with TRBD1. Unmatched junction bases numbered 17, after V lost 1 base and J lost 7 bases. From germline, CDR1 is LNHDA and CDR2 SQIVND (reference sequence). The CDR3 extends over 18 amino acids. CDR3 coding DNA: TGTGCCAGTAGTATAGGCGCACCTGACAGGGGAAAGAGGGGTGAAGCTTTCTTT. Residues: CASSIGAPDRGKRGEAFF.

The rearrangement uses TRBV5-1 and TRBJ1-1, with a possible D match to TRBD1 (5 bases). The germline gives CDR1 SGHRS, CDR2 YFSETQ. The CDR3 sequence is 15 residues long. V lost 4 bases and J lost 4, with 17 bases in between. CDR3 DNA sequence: TGCGCCAGCAGCCCTTTAGGGACGTCGGGCACTGAAGCTTTCTTT. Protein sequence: CASSPLGTSGTEAFF.

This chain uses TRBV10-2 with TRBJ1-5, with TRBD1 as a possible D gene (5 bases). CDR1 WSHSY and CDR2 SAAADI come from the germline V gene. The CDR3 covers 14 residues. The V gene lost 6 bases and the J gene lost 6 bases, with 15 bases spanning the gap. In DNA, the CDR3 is TGCGCCAGCAGAGTCGGGGGGTTGGGTCAGCCCCAGCATTTT. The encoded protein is CASRVGGLGQPQHF.

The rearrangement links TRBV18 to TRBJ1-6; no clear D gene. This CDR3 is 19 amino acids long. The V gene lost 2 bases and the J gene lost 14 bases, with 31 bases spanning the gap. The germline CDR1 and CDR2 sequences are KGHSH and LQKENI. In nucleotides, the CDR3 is TGTGCCAGCTCACCATTGATTGGGTCACGTAGTGAAGCCGGGAAATCCCTCCACTTT. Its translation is CASSPLIGSRSEAGKSLHF. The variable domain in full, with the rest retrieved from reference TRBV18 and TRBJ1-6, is NAGVMQNPRHLVRRRGQEARLRCSPMKGHSHVYWYRQLPEEGLKFMVYLQKENIIDESGMPKERFSAEFPKEGPSILRIQQVVRGDSAAYFCASSPLIGSRSEAGKSLHFGNGTRLTVT.

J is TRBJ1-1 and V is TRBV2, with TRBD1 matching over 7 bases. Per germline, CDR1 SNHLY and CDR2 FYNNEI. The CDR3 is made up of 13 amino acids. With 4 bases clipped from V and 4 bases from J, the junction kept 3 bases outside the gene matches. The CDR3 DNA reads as TGTGCCAGCAGTGGGGACAGCGGCACTGAAGCTTTCTTT. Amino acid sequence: CASSGDSGTEAFF.

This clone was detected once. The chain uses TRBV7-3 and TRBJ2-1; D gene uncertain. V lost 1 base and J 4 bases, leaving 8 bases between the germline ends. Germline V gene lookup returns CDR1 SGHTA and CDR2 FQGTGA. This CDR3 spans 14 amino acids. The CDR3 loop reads CASSLKGAYNEQFF. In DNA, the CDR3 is TGTGCCAGCAGCTTAAAGGGCGCTTACAATGAGCAGTTCTTC.

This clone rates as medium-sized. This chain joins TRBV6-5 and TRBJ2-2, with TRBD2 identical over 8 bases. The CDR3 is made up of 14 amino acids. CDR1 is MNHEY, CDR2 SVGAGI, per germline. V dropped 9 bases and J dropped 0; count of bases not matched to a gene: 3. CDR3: CASRSGANTGELFF. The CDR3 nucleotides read TGTGCCAGTCGTAGCGGGGCGAACACCGGGGAGCTGTTTTTT.

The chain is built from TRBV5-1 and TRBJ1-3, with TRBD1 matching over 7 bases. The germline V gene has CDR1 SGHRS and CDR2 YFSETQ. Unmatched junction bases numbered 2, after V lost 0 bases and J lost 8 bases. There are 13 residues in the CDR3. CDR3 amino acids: CASSLDRGYTIYF. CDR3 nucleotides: TGCGCCAGCAGCTTGGACAGGGGATACACCATATATTTT.

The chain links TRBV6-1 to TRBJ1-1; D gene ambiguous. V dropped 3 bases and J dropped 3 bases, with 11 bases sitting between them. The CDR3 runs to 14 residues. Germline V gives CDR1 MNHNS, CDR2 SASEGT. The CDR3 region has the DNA TGTGCCAGCAGTGAGATGGGTTGGGACACTGAAGCTTTCTTT. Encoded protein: CASSEMGWDTEAFF.

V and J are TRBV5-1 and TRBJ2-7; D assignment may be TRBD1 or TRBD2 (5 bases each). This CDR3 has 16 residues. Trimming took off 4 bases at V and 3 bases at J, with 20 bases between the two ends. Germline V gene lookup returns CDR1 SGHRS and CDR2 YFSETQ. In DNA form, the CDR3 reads TGCGCCAGCAGCGGGGGTACGACACTAACCTTCTACGAGCAGTACTTC. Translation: CASSGGTTLTFYEQYF.

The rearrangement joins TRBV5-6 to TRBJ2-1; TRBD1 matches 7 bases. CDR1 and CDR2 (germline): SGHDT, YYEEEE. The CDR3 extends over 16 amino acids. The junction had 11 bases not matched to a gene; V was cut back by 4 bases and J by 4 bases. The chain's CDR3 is CASSLRGQGRYNEQFF. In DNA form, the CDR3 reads TGTGCCAGCAGCCTGAGGGGGCAGGGTAGGTACAATGAGCAGTTCTTC.

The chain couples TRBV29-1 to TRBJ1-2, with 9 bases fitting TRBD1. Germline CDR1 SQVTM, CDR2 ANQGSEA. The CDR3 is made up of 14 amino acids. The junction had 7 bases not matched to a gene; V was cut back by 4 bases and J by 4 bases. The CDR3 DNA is TGCAGCGTTGGGGGACAGGGTTCCTTCTATGGCTACACCTTC. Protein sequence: CSVGGQGSFYGYTF.

The CDR3 loop is CASSQERGLAGGEETQYF. In DNA form, the CDR3 reads TGCGCCAGCAGCCAAGAACGAGGTCTAGCGGGAGGGGAAGAGACCCAGTACTTC. V and J are TRBV4-1 and TRBJ2-5; 12 nucleotides line up with TRBD2. The CDR3 contains 18 residues. Looked up from germline, CDR1 is MGHRA and CDR2 is YSYEKL. Trimming cost V 0 bases and J 3 bases; bases outside gene matches: 8.

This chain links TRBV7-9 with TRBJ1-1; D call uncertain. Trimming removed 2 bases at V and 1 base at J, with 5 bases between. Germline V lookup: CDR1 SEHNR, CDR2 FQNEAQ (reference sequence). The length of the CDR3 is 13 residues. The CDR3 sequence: CASSLSKNTEAFF. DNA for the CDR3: TGTGCCAGCAGCTTATCGAAGAACACTGAAGCTTTCTTT. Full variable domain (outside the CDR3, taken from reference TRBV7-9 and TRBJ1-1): DTGVSQNPRHKITKRGQNVTFRCDPISEHNRLYWYRQTLGQGPEFLTYFQNEAQLEKSRLLSDRFSAERPKGSFSTLEIQRTEQGDSAMYLCASSLSKNTEAFFGQGTRLTVV.

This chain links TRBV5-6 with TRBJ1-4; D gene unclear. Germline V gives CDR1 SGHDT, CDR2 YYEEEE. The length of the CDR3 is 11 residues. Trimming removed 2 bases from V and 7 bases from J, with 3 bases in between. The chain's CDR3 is CASSFREKLFF. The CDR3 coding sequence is TGTGCCAGCAGCTTTCGTGAAAAACTGTTTTTT. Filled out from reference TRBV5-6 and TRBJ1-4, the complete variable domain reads DAGVTQSPTHLIKTRGQQVTLRCSPKSGHDTVSWYQQALGQGPQFIFQYYEEEERQRGNFPDRFSGHQFPNYSSELNVNALLLGDSALYLCASSFREKLFFGSGTQLSVL.

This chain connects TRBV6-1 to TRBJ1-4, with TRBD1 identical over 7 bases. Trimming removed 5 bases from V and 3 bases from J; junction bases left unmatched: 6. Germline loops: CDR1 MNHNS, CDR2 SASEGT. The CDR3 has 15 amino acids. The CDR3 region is CASSTPGQPNEKLFF. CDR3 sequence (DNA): TGTGCCAGCAGTACTCCGGGACAGCCTAATGAAAAACTGTTTTTT.

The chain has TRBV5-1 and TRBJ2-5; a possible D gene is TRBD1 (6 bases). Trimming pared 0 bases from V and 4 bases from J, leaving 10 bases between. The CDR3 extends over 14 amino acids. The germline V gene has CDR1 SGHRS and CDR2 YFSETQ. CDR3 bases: TGCGCCAGCAGCTTGGAACAGGGTCGAGAGACCCAGTACTTC. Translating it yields CASSLEQGRETQYF.

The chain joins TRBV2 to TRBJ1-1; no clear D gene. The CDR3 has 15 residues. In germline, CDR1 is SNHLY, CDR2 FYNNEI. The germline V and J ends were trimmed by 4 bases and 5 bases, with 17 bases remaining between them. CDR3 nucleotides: TGTGCCAGCAGTGCCTCGGAGGTTCGTCGGACTGAAGCTTTCTTT. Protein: CASSASEVRRTEAFF.

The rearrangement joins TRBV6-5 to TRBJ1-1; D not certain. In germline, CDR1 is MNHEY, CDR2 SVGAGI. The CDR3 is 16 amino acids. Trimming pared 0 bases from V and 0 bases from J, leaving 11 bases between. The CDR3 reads CASSYSSRQVNTEAFF. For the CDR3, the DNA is TGTGCCAGCAGTTACTCTTCCCGGCAGGTGAACACTGAAGCTTTCTTT.

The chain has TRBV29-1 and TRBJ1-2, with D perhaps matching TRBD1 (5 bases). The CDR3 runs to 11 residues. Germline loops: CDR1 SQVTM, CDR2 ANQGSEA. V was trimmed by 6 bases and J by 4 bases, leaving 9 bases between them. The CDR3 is CSVGEFYGYTF. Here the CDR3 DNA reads TGCAGCGTGGGGGAATTCTATGGCTACACCTTC.

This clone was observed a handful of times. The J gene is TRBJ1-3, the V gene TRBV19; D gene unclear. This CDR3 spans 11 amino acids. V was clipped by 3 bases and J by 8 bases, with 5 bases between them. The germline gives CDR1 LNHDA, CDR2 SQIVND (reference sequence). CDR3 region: CASSMVDTIYF. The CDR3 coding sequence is TGTGCCAGTAGTATGGTGGACACCATATATTTT.

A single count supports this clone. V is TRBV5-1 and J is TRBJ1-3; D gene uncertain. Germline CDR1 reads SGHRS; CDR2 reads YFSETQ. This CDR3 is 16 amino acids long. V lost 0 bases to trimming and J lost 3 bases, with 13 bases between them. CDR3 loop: CASSLDRGNLGNTIYF. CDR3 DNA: TGCGCCAGCAGCTTGGATCGGGGTAACCTTGGAAACACCATATATTTT.

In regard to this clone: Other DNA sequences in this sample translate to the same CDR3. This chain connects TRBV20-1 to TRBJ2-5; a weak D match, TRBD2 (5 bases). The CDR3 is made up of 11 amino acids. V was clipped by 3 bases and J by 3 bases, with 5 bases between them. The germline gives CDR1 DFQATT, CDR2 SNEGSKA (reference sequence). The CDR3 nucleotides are TGCAGTGCTAGGCGGGAAGAGACCCAGTACTTC. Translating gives CSARREETQYF.

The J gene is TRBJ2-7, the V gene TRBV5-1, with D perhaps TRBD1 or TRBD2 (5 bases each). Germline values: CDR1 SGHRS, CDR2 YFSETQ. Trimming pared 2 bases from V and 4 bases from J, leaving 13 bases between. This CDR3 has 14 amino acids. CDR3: CASSFDSEGYEQYF. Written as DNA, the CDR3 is TGCGCCAGCAGCTTTGACAGCGAGGGTTACGAGCAGTACTTC.

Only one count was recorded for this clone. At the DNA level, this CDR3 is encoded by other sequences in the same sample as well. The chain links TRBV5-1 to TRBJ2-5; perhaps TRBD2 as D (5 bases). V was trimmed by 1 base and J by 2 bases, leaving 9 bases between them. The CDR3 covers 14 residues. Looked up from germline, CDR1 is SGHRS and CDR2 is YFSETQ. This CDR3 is CASSLSSGQETQYF. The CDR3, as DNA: TGCGCCAGCAGCTTGTCGTCGGGGCAAGAGACCCAGTACTTC.